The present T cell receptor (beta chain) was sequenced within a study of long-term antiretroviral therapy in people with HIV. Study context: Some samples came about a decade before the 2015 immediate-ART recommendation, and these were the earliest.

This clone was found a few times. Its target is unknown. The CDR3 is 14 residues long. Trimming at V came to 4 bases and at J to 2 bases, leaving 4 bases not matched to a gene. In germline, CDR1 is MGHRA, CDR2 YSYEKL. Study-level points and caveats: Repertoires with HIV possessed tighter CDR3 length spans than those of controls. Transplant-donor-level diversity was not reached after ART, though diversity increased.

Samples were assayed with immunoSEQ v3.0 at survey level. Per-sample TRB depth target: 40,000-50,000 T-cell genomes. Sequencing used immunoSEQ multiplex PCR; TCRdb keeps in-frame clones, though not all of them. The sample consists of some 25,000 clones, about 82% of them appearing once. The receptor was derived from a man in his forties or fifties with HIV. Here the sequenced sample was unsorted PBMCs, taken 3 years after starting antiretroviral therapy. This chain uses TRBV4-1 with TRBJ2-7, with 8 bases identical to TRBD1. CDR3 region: CASSLQDRAYEQYF. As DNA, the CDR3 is TGCGCCAGCAGCCTCCAGGACAGGGCCTACGAGCAGTACTTC.